This T cell receptor beta chain was recorded in a study of T cells in Graves' hyperthyroidism and ophthalmopathy. Study context: At the time of initial diagnosis and before any treatment, peripheral blood was collected.

This clonotype was observed at least ten times. V gave up 2 bases and J gave up 4 bases, with 9 bases separating them. Germline values: CDR1 SNHLY, CDR2 FYNNEI. The CDR3 totals 14 residues. Authors of the study amplified TCR beta CDR3 regions from RNA transcripts. Researchers ran a first-round RT-PCR on the TCR CDR3 using the HTBI primer set. Each CDR3 protein gets one entry after TCRdb re-called the multiplex PCR reads with MiXCR. The table lists 40,000 or so distinct CDR3 sequences, approximately 50% of them singletons, with approximately 6.2% in the top ten. The chain carries TRBV2 and TRBJ1-5; D not certain. The sequence derives from a woman aged 45-60 years with Graves' hyperthyroidism that later progressed to Graves' ophthalmopathy. Material for sequencing was blood. CDR3 sequence: CASSERLINQPQHF. In nucleotides, the CDR3 is TGTGCCAGCAGTGAACGACTCATAAATCAGCCCCAGCATTTT.